The subject of this entry is one T cell receptor beta chain. The repertoire was sequenced with immunoSEQ multiplex PCR; TCRdb's copy has only in-frame clones and lacks some. Of tens of thousands of clones listed, approximately 89% are singletons. The data belong to a study of control samples from healthy donors and cancer patients. The CDR3 length is 13 residues. Germline V lookup: CDR1 SGDLS, CDR2 YYNGEE. Trimming removed 2 bases from V and 8 bases from J; junction bases left unmatched: 3. Sequenced: blood. J is TRBJ2-1 and V is TRBV9, with 8 bases fitting TRBD2. The clonotype originates from a man in his forties or fifties in good health. The CDR3 DNA reads TGTGCCAGCAGCGTCGGGGGGGTTCATGAGCAGTTCTTC. Translation gives CASSVGGVHEQFF.